The rows below give T cell receptor beta chains drawn from one sample of a study of blood T cell repertoires in COVID-19. Sequencing used immunoSEQ multiplex PCR; TCRdb keeps in-frame clones, though not all of them. The sample has approximately 150,000 clones, over 75% seen once. Sequencing was carried out using peripheral blood. Every receptor here comes from a human donor in a cohort sampled during active COVID-19. The conserved cysteine and the conserved F or W are not part of the CDR3 here. Each record gives: V gene, J gene, CDR3 protein.

TRBV9	TRBJ2-7	ASSEGLAGPREQY
TRBV18	TRBJ2-1	ASSPRQTSPYNEQF
TRBV3-1/TRBV3-2	TRBJ1-2	AKGQLEPGGYT
TRBV7-7	TRBJ2-5	ASSFTYPPGQGQETQY
TRBV9	TRBJ2-5	ASSPRGQGEETQY
TRBV19	TRBJ2-7	ASSRGFGEQY
TRBV19	TRBJ1-2	ASSASTDYGYT
TRBV6-4	TRBJ1-6	ASRTRQGNSPLH
TRBV30	TRBJ2-5	AWGAEILAGGPETQY
TRBV10-3	TRBJ2-1	ATGQGAENEQF
TRBV19	TRBJ2-5	ASSAGSEETQY
TRBV18	TRBJ2-2	ASSPIDRESTGELF
TRBV7-2	TRBJ2-7	ASSLVAGGRTYEQY
TRBV27	TRBJ1-5	ASSLGADSNQPQH
TRBV30	TRBJ2-5	AGGRGRETQY
TRBV7-9	TRBJ2-7	ASSLSGYEQY
TRBV18	TRBJ1-1	ASSAGNTEAF
TRBV30	TRBJ2-7	AWSGLPPYEQY
TRBV7-2	TRBJ2-7	ASSVQGTTSYEQY
TRBV20-1	TRBJ2-7	SASFLAGSYEQY
TRBV6-5	TRBJ2-1	ASSYLIAGPNEQF
TRBV6-1	TRBJ2-3	ASSWASGGKDTQY
TRBV27	TRBJ2-3	ASQTGLTDTQY
TRBV7-2	TRBJ2-7	ASSLVEFGEQY
TRBV12-5	TRBJ2-3	ASGPGQSTDTQY
TRBV19	TRBJ2-7	ASRDRLEQY
TRBV29-1	TRBJ2-7	SGVSWSTGTYEQY
TRBV5-1	TRBJ2-6	ASRSGQGAPPGANVLT
TRBV30	TRBJ2-2	AWSFGGGVSGELF
TRBV19	TRBJ1-6	ASSVQNSPLH
TRBV20-1	TRBJ2-5	SASPKPPGQGFGTQETQY
TRBV27	TRBJ1-6	ASSSPVWGVGSPLH
TRBV3-1/TRBV3-2	TRBJ2-3	ASSQSWGRDTDTQY
TRBV27	TRBJ2-6	ASRSAGEGANVLT
TRBV28	TRBJ1-3	ASSPWLGSSGNTIY
TRBV4-1	TRBJ2-7	ASSQAPGTGREQY
TRBV20-1	TRBJ1-1	SAPDIQKAF
TRBV4-1	TRBJ1-6	ASSQSAGTNSPLH
TRBV6-1	TRBJ1-1	ASSDTGTGEYRAF
TRBV28	TRBJ1-5	ASSFSTGWQPQH
TRBV9	TRBJ1-2	ASSVDRGDYGYT
TRBV6-4	TRBJ2-3	ASSILAGGTDTQY
TRBV7-2	TRBJ2-3	ASSLVELSTDTQY
TRBV6-1	TRBJ1-1	ASSEARRVV
TRBV18	TRBJ2-3	ASSPGQDTQY
TRBV27	TRBJ1-5	ASSLRDREQPQH
TRBV10-3	TRBJ1-5	AISSDTRGQPQH
TRBV15	TRBJ2-1	ATSSPRGDNEQF
TRBV5-8	TRBJ2-1	ASATPGLTLYNEQF
TRBV18	TRBJ1-2	ASSSSENYGYT
TRBV7-2	TRBJ1-6	ASSLVETGRGSPLH
TRBV11-2	TRBJ2-7	ASSSTTSGRRTEQY
TRBV7-9	TRBJ1-1	ASSLDGQAGNTEAF
TRBV5-5	TRBJ1-6	ASSLLGTSSYNSPLH
TRBV9	TRBJ2-1	ASSVGSDEQF
TRBV9	TRBJ1-2	ASSPRQWDPYGYT
TRBV27	TRBJ2-1	ASSSWGQGNNEQF